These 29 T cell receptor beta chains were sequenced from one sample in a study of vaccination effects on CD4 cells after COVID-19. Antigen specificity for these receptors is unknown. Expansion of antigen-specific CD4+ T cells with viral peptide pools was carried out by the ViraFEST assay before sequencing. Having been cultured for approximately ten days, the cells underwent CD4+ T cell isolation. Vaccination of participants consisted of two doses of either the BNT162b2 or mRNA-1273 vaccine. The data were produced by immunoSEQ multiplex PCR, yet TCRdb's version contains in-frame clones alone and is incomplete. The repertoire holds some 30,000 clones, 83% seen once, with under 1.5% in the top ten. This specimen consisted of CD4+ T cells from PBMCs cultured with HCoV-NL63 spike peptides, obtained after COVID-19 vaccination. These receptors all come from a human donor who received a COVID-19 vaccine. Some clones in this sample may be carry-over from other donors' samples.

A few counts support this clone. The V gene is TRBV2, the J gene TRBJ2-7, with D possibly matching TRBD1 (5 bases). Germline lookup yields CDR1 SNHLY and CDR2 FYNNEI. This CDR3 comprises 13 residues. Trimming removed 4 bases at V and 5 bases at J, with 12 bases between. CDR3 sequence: CASSADWGNEQYV. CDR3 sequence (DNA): TGTGCCAGCAGTGCTGATTGGGGCAACGAGCAGTACGTC.

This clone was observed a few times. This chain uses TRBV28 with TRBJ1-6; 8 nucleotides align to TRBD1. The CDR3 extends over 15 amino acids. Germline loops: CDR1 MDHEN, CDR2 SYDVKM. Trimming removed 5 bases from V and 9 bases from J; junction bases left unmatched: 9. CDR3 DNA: TGTGCCAGCAGTCCCCGACAGGGGAGACGTTCACCCCTCCACTTT. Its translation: CASSPRQGRRSPLHF.

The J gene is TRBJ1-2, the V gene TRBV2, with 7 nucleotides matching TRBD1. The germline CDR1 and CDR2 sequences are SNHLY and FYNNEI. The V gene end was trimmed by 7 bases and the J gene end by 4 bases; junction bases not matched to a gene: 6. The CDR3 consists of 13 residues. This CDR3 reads CASTQTGSYGYTF. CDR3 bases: TGTGCCAGCACCCAGACAGGGTCCTATGGCTACACCTTC.

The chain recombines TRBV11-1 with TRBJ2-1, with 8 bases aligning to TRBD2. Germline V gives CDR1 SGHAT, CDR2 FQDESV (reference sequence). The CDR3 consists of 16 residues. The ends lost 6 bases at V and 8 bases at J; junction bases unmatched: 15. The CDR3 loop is CASSIKRGPTYDEQFF. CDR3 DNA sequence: TGTGCCAGCAGTATAAAGCGGGGGCCAACCTATGATGAGCAGTTCTTC.

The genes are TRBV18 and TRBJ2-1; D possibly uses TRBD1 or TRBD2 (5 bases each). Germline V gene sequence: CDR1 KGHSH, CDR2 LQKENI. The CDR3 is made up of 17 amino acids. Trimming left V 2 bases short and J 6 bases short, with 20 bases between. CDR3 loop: CASSPSGFGPTGNEQFF. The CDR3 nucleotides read TGTGCCAGCTCACCATCGGGGTTTGGCCCAACAGGCAATGAGCAGTTCTTC.

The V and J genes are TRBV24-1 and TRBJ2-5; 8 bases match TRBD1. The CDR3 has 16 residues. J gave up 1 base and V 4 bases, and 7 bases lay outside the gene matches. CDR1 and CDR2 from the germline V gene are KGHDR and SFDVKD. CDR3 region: CATSDGGQVPQETQYF. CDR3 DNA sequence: TGTGCCACCAGTGACGGGGGACAGGTGCCCCAAGAGACCCAGTACTTC.

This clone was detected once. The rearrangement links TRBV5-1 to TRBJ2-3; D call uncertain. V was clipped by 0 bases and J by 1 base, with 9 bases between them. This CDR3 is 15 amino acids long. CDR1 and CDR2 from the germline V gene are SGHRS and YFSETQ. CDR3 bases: TGCGCCAGCAGCTTGGCACCCGACCGCACAGATACGCAGTATTTT. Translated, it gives CASSLAPDRTDTQYF.

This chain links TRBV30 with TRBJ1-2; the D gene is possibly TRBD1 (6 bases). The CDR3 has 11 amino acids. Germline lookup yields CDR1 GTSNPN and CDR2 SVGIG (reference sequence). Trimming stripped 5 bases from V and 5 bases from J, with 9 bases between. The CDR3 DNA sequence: TGTGCCTGGGGGGGGCGATATGGCTACACCTTC. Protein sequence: CAWGGRYGYTF.

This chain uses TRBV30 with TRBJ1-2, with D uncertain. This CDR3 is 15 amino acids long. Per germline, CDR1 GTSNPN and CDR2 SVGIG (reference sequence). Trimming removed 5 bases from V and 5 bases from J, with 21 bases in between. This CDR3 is CAWERESSLGYGYTF. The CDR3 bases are TGTGCCTGGGAAAGGGAGTCCTCACTCGGATATGGCTACACCTTC.

CDR3 DNA: TGTGCCAGCTCACCACGTAGCGGGGCATTCACAGATACGCAGTATTTT. It codes for CASSPRSGAFTDTQYF. The chain combines TRBV18 with TRBJ2-3; 8 bases agree with TRBD2. This CDR3 has 16 amino acids. V gave up 1 base and J gave up 2 bases; unmatched junction bases: 5. Per germline, CDR1 KGHSH and CDR2 LQKENI.

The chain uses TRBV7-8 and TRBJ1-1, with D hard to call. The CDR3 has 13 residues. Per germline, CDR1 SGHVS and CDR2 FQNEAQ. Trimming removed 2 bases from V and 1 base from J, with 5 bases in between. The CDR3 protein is CASSLFPNTEAFF. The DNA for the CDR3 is TGTGCCAGCAGCTTATTCCCGAACACTGAAGCTTTCTTT.

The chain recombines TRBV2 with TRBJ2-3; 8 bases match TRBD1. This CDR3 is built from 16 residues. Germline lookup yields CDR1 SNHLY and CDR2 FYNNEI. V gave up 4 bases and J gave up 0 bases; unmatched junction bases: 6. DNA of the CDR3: TGTGCCAGCAGTGGGAGACAGGGGTTTAGCACAGATACGCAGTATTTT. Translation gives CASSGRQGFSTDTQYF.

This CDR3 reads CASAGGVANEKLFF. The CDR3 DNA reads as TGTGCCAGCGCGGGGGGGGTGGCTAATGAAAAACTGTTTTTT. The chain carries TRBV6-5 and TRBJ1-4; tentatively, D is TRBD1 (5 bases). In germline, CDR1 is MNHEY, CDR2 SVGAGI. The CDR3 has 14 amino acids. The V and J ends lost 8 bases and 3 bases respectively, with 13 bases between them.

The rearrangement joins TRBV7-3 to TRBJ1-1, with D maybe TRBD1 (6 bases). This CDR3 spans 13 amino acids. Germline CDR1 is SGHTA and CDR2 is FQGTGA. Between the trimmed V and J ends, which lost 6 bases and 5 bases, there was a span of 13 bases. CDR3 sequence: CASRAQGGTEAFF. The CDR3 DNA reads TGTGCCAGCAGAGCACAGGGAGGGACTGAAGCTTTCTTT.

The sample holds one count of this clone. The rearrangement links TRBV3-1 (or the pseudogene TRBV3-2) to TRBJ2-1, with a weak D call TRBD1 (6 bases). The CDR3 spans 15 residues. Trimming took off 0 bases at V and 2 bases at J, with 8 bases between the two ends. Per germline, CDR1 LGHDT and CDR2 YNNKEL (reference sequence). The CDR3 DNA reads TGTGCCAGCAGCCAAGATCGACAGGCCTACAATGAGCAGTTCTTC. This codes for CASSQDRQAYNEQFF.

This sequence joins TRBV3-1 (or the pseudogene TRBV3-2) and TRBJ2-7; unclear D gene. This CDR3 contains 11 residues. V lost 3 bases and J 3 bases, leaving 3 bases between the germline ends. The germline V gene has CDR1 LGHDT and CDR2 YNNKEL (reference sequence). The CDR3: CASSHFYEQYV. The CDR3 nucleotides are TGTGCCAGCAGCCACTTCTACGAGCAGTACGTC.

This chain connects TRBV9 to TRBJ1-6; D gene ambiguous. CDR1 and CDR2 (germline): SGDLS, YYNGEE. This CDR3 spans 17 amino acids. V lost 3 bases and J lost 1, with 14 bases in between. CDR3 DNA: TGTGCCAGCAGCGCTGCGCCGCAGGTTTCCTATAATTCACCCCTCCACTTT. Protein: CASSAAPQVSYNSPLHF.

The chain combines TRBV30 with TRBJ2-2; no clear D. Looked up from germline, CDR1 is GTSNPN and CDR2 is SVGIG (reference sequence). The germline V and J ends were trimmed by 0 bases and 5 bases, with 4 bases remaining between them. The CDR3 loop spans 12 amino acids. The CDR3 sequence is CAWSVHTGELFF. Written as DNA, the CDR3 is TGTGCCTGGAGTGTTCATACCGGGGAGCTGTTTTTT.

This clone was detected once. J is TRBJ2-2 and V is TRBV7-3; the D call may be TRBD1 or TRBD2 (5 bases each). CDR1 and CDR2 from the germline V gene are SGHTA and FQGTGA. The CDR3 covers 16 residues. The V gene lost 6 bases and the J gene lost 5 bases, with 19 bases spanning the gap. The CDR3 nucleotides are TGTGCCAGCAGGGCGGGTCGACCTGCAGGGACCGGGGAGCTGTTTTTT. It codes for CASRAGRPAGTGELFF.

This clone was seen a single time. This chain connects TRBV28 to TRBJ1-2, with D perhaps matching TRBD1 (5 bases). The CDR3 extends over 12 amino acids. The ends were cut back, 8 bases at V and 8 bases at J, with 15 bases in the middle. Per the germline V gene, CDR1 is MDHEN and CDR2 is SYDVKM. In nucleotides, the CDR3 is TGTGCCAGCCGCTCCGGGGGGAGCGGCTACACCTTC. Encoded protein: CASRSGGSGYTF.

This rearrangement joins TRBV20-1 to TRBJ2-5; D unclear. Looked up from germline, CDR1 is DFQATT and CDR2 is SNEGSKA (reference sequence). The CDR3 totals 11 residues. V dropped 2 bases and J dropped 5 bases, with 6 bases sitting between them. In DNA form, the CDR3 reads TGCAGTGCTAGATCCGTTGAGACCCAGTACTTC. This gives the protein CSARSVETQYF.

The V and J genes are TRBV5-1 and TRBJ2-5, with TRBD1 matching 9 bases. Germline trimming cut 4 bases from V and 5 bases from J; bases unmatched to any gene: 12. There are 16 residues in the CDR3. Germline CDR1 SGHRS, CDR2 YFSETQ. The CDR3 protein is CASSLRTGAVGETQYF. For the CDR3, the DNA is TGCGCCAGCAGCCTTCGGACAGGGGCAGTGGGGGAGACCCAGTACTTC.

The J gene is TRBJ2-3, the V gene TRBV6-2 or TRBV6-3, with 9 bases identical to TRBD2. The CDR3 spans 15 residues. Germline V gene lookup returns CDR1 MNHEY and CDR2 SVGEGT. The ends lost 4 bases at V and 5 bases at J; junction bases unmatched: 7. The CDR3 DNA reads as TGTGCCAGCAGTTTTATAGCGGGGGCTGTAGATACGCAGTATTTT. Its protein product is CASSFIAGAVDTQYF.

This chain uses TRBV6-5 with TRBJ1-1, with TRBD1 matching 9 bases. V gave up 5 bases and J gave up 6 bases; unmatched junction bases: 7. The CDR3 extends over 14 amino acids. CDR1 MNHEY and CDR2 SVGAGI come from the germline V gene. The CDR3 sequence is CASSLTGGSAEAFF. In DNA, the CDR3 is TGTGCCAGCAGTCTCACAGGGGGCAGCGCTGAAGCTTTCTTT.

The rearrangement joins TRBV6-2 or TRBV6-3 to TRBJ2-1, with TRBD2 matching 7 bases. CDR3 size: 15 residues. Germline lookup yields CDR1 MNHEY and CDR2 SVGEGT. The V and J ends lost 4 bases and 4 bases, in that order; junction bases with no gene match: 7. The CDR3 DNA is TGTGCCAGCAGTTTGTGGGCTAGCGGATACAATGAGCAGTTCTTC. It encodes CASSLWASGYNEQFF.

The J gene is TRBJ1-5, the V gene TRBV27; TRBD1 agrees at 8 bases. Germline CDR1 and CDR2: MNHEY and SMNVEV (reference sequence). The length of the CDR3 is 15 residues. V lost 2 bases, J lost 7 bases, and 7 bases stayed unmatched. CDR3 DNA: TGTGCCAGCAGTTTAAAGGGTTCAGGGGGCCAGCCCCAGCATTTT. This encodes CASSLKGSGGQPQHF.

The CDR3 is CSVERDRQIHEQFF. As DNA, the CDR3 is TGCAGCGTCGAGAGAGACAGACAGATCCATGAGCAGTTCTTC. The J gene is TRBJ2-1, the V gene TRBV29-1; a weak D match, TRBD1 (5 bases). Germline V lookup: CDR1 SQVTM, CDR2 ANQGSEA. V was cut by 6 bases and J by 8 bases, with 20 bases left in between. CDR3 length: 14 amino acids.

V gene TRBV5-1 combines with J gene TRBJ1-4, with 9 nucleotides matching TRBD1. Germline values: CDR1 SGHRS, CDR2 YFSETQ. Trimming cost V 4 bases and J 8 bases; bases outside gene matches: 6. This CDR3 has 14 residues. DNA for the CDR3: TGCGCCAGCAGCGTCGGGACAGGGAGCGAAAAACTGTTTTTT. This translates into CASSVGTGSEKLFF.

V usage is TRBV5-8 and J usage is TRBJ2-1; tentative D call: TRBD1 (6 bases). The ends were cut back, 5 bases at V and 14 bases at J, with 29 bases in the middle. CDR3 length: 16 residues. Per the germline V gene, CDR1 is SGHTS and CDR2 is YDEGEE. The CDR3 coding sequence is TGTGCCAGCAGGACCGGACAGCTCTCAAGAAAGGTAGCCGAGTTCTTC. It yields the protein CASRTGQLSRKVAEFF.